The source of this T cell receptor (beta chain) is a study of control samples from healthy donors and cancer patients. The CDR3 is 15 residues long. Between the trimmed V and J ends, which lost 0 bases and 3 bases, there was a span of 13 bases. Germline V lookup: CDR1 SGDLS, CDR2 YYNGEE. Measured with immunoSEQ multiplex PCR; TCRdb has only the in-frame clones, and not every one. The data hold more than 100,000 clones, with roughly 92% observed a single time. This clonotype was obtained from a woman aged 18-29 years in good health. The sample taken for sequencing was blood. The chain links TRBV9 to TRBJ2-7; no clear D. CDR3 in DNA: TGTGCCAGCAGCGTAGCTGGGCTACCTATCTACGAGCAGTACTTC. This encodes CASSVAGLPIYEQYF.